This T cell receptor beta chain was identified in a study of cytomegalovirus exposure and HLA in healthy donors. Healthy bone marrow donors made up the donor group. Broader study findings: Sequences of the TCR beta chain were said to predict the HLA-A and HLA-B alleles of most subjects accurately. When presence/absence was analysed, sequencing depth was taken to be roughly uniform across donors.

Losses at the gene ends were 4 bases for V and 1 base for J; bases not matched to a gene: 1. The CDR3 runs 14 residues. The germline V gene encodes CDR1 SGHNT and CDR2 YENEEA. Comments on this clone: As yet, its antigen is unknown.

The study ran its PCR with 60 Vbeta and 13 Jbeta primers. How the authors handled the data: Later, an analysis found about 80 million unique TCR beta chains, and approximately 10 million of these were shared. TCRdb keeps only in-frame clones here, not all; method: immunoSEQ multiplex PCR. V, J and clone size reflect that table, while D and trimming were determined from the DNA. The repertoire consists of around 140,000 clones, with roughly 80% occurring once and the leading ten covering 2.5% to 3.5%. The clonotype comes from a woman younger than 45 in good health and CMV-seronegative. V usage is TRBV11-3 and J usage is TRBJ2-5; TRBD2 aligns across 9 bases. Material: PBMCs. In DNA form, the CDR3 reads TGTGCCAGCAGCTCTAGCGGGGCCCAAGAGACCCAGTACTTC. This translates into CASSSSGAQETQYF.